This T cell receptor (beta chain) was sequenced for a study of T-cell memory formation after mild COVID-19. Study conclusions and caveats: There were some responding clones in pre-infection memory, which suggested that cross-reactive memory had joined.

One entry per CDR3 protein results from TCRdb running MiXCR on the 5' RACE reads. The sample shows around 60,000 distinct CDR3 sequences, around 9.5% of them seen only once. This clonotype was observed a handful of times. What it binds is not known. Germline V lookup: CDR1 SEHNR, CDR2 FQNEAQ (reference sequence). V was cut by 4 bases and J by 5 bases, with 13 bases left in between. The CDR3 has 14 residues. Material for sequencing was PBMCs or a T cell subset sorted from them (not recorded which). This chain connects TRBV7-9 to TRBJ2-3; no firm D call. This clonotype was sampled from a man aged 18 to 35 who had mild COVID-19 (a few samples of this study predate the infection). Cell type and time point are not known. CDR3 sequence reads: CASSSSGIGDTQYF. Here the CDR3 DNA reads TGTGCCAGCAGCTCGTCGGGTATCGGAGATACGCAGTATTTT. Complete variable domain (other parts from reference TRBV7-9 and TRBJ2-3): DTGVSQNPRHKITKRGQNVTFRCDPISEHNRLYWYRQTLGQGPEFLTYFQNEAQLEKSRLLSDRFSAERPKGSFSTLEIQRTEQGDSAMYLCASSSSGIGDTQYFGPGTRLTVL.